This T cell receptor (beta chain) comes out of a study of blood T cells in healthy people across ages. The germline CDR1 and CDR2 sequences are LGHNA and YNFKEQ. The CDR3 length is 14 residues. V gave up 6 bases and J gave up 3 bases, with 14 bases separating them. A second PCR, run for roughly 7 to 12 cycles, used a sample-barcoded 5' primer plus a J-beta primer mix. One entry per CDR3 protein results from TCRdb running MiXCR on the 5' RACE reads. Among about 500,000 distinct CDR3 sequences listed, 24% were seen once. The same data also contributed to another study, on T cells of mothers and their children.

This TCR was recovered from a boy aged 5 to 17 in good health. The material sequenced was blood. The chain is built from TRBV4-2 and TRBJ2-5; D may be TRBD2 (7 bases). This CDR3 is CASRGGGDEETQYF. The CDR3 DNA reads as TGTGCCAGCAGAGGGGGGGGGGACGAAGAGACCCAGTACTTC.